This TCR beta chain was found in a study of CD8+ T cells in alopecia areata. Regarding the study as a whole: The study found TCR sharing across patients less clear than in mice, possibly for HLA reasons.

After isolation, RNA underwent reverse transcription to generate cDNA as the sequencing template. Assay: immunoSEQ multiplex PCR; the TCRdb copy retains only in-frame clones and omits some. The table includes under 250,000 clones, 50% to 70% detected once. In regard to this clone: What it binds is not known.

Trimming removed 0 bases at V and 8 bases at J, with 7 bases between. CDR1 MNHNS and CDR2 SASEGT come from the germline V gene. The CDR3 runs to 13 residues. T lymphocytes (CD4+ and CD8+) were sorted from PBMCs. The specimen comprised CD4+ T cells sorted from blood, sampled at week 0. The chain joins TRBV6-1 to TRBJ1-4; D unclear. This receptor was identified in a human donor with alopecia areata. CDR3 sequence reads: CASSEARREKLFF. In DNA form, the CDR3 reads TGTGCCAGCAGTGAAGCGCGGCGAGAAAAACTGTTTTTT.